This T cell receptor (beta chain) was obtained from a study of CD8 T cells in ankylosing spondylitis. The study's findings and limits: About 8 highly homologous variants made up a TCR beta motif that seemed to typify ankylosing spondylitis blood.

Germline V CDR1 and CDR2: MNHEY, SVGEGT. V gave up 5 bases and J gave up 5 bases; unmatched junction bases: 5. There are 16 residues in the CDR3. This clonotype was found many times. The antigen is unknown. TCRdb re-analysed the 5' RACE reads in MiXCR, keeping a single row per CDR3 protein. The repertoire holds 450,000 to 550,000 distinct CDR3 sequences, with over 4% as singletons. The specimen sequenced was blood, either unsorted or a sorted T cell fraction (not recorded which). The chain recombines TRBV6-2 or TRBV6-3 with TRBJ2-2, with 13 bases lining up with TRBD2. The TCR comes from a male donor with ankylosing spondylitis. The CDR3 here is CASSGGLAGSTGELFF. As DNA, the CDR3 is TGTGCCAGCAGTGGGGGACTAGCGGGAAGTACCGGGGAGCTGTTTTTT.